This record concerns one TCR beta chain sequence. Its antigen is unknown. The TCR beta libraries were generated through quantitative 5'-RACE incorporating molecular barcodes. TCRdb re-analysed the 5' RACE reads in MiXCR, keeping a single row per CDR3 protein. This repertoire shows fewer than 250,000 distinct CDR3 sequences, 10% found once; its top ten account for about 20%. This entry belongs to a study of CD8 T cells in ankylosing spondylitis. General study results and limits: Disease-linked clones were reportedly significantly enriched in matched ankylosing spondylitis synovial fluid. One TCR beta motif, made up of several highly homologous variants, appeared characteristic of ankylosing spondylitis blood.

The clonotype originates from a male donor with ankylosing spondylitis or in good health (not recorded which). The sequenced sample was blood, either unsorted or a sorted T cell fraction (not recorded which).

The CDR3 region is CASSSSQGMNTEAFF. The CDR3 DNA sequence: TGTGCCAGCAGCTCTTCACAGGGTATGAACACTGAAGCTTTCTTT. The chain recombines TRBV7-9 with TRBJ1-1; possible D gene TRBD1, 6 bases. V was clipped by 4 bases and J by 0 bases, with 12 bases between them. CDR3 length equals 15 residues. Germline V gives CDR1 SEHNR, CDR2 FQNEAQ (reference sequence).